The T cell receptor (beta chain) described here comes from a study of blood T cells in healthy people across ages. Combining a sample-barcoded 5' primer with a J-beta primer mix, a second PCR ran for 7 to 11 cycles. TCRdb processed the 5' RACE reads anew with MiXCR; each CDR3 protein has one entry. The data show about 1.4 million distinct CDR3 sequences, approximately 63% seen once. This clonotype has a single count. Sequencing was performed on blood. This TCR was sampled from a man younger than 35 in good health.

This chain's CDR3 is CATRQGTDTQYF. The CDR3 DNA follows: TGTGCCACCAGACAGGGAACAGATACGCAGTATTTT. This chain connects TRBV24-1 to TRBJ2-3; D may be TRBD1 (6 bases). Germline V gene sequence: CDR1 KGHDR, CDR2 SFDVKD. Trimming pared 7 bases from V and 3 bases from J, leaving 7 bases between. The CDR3 has 12 residues.